The clone carrying this T cell receptor beta chain was seen repeatedly, ten times or more. Synthesis of cDNA used 5'RACE (with 10-nucleotide random UMIs). TCRdb itself ran the 5' RACE reads through MiXCR, one entry per CDR3 protein. The repertoire holds about 66,000 distinct CDR3 sequences, around a tenth seen once, with approximately 13% in the top ten. This entry belongs to a study of neurological immune-mediated disorders. Time point noted: longitudinal time-point 2. This clonotype originated in a man aged 25-40 years in good health. The sample consisted of PBMCs.

The CDR3 DNA reads TGTGCCAGCTCACCGGGACTAACCGATGGAGAGACCCAGTACTTC. Translated, it gives CASSPGLTDGETQYF. The chain combines TRBV18 with TRBJ2-5, with 7 bases fitting TRBD2. This CDR3 has 15 amino acids. Germline V gene lookup returns CDR1 KGHSH and CDR2 LQKENI. J was trimmed by 4 bases and V by 3 bases; bases with no gene match: 8. The whole variable domain, filled in from reference TRBV18 and TRBJ2-5, reads NAGVMQNPRHLVRRRGQEARLRCSPMKGHSHVYWYRQLPEEGLKFMVYLQKENIIDESGMPKERFSAEFPKEGPSILRIQQVVRGDSAAYFCASSPGLTDGETQYFGPGTRLLVL.